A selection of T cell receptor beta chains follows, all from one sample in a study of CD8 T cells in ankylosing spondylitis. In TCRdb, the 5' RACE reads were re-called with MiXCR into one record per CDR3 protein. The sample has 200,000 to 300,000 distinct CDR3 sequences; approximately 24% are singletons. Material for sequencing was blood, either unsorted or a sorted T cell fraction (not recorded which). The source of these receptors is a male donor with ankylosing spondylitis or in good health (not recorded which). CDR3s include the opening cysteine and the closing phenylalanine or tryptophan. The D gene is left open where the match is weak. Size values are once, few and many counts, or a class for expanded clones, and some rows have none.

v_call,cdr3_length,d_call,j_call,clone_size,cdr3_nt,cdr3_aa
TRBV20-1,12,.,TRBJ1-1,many,TGCAGTGCTAGTAGGGCGAACACTGAAGCTTTCTTT,CSASRANTEAFF
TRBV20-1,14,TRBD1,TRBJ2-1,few,TGCAGTGCGAACCGGGACAGGGTAGGCGATGAGCAGTTCTTC,CSANRDRVGDEQFF
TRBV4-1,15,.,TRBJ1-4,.,TGCGCCAGCAGCCAAGAAGGAGGAAGAAATGAAAAACTGTTTTTT,CASSQEGGRNEKLFF
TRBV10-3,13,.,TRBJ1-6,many,TGTGCCATCAGTGAAACAGGGCAATCACCCCTCCACTTT,CAISETGQSPLHF
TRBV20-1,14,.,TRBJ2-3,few,TGCAGTGCTAGAAGGTGGACTAGCACAGATACGCAGTATTTT,CSARRWTSTDTQYF
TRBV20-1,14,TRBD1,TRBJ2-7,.,TGCAGTGCTAGCGTGGGGACAGGGCTCTACGAGCAGTACTTC,CSASVGTGLYEQYF
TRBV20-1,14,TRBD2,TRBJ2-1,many,TGCAGTGCCCAAAAGGCGTCTAGCGGGTCGCAGGGGTTCTTC,CSAQKASSGSQGFF
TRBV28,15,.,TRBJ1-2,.,TGTGCCAGCAGTTTCAGGGATCTCGGGAGGAGTGGCTACACCTTC,CASSFRDLGRSGYTF
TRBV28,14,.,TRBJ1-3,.,TGTGCCAGCAGTTCTCGGAACTCTGGAAACACCATATATTTT,CASSSRNSGNTIYF
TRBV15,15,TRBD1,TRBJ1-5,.,TGTGCCACCAGTTCGGGACAGGGCCTCAATCAGCCCCAGCATTTT,CATSSGQGLNQPQHF
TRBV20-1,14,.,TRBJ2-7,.,TGCAGTGCTAGAGATCCGGGGGCGAGGTACGAGCAGTACTTC,CSARDPGARYEQYF
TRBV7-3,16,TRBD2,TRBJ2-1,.,TGTGCCAGCAGGGGGACTAGCGGGGGCTCCTACAATGAGCAGTTCTTC,CASRGTSGGSYNEQFF
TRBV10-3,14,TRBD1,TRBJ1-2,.,TGTGCCATCACTCTGGACAGGGCGGGAGGAGGCTACACCTTC,CAITLDRAGGGYTF
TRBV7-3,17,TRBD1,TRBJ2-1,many,TGTGCCAGCAGCTTACAGGGACAGGGGGCTTTTTGGAATGAGCAGTTCTTC,CASSLQGQGAFWNEQFF
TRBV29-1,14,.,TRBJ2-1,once,TGCAGCGTTGACACGGGGTATTCCTACAATGAGCAGTTCTTC,CSVDTGYSYNEQFF
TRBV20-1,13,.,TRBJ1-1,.,TGCAGTGCTAGAGACGGCACGGGGACTGAAGCTTTCTTT,CSARDGTGTEAFF
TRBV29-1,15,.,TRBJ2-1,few,TGCAGCGTTGAAAGCCCTGGAGGCAGGTTCAATGAGCAGTTCTTC,CSVESPGGRFNEQFF
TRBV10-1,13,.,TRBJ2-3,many,TGCGCCAGCACCCCTGACCACACAGATACGCAGTATTTT,CASTPDHTDTQYF
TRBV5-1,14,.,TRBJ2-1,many,TGTGCCAGCAGTCTCGGGAGCTCCTACAATGAGCAGTTCTTC,CASSLGSSYNEQFF
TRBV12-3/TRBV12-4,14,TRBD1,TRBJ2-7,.,TGTGCCAGCAGCCACAGGGGGTCAAGGGACGAGCAGTACTTC,CASSHRGSRDEQYF
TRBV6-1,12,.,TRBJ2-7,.,TGTGCCAGCGGTTCGGGGGTAGGGGAGCAGTACTTC,CASGSGVGEQYF
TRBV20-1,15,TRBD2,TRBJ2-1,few,TGCAGTGCTAGAGATCATGGCGGGGGTAAGGGTGAGCAGTTCTTC,CSARDHGGGKGEQFF
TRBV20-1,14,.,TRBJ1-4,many,TGCAGTGCCCCCTCAGACAGCTTCAATGAAAAACTGTTTTTT,CSAPSDSFNEKLFF
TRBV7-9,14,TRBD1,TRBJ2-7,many,TGTGCCAGCAGCCCCCGGGACAGGGATTACGAGCAGTACTTC,CASSPRDRDYEQYF
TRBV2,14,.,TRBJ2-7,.,TGTGCCAGCAGTAGCCACGGAACGACCTACGAGCAGTACTTC,CASSSHGTTYEQYF
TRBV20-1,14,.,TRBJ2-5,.,TGCAGTGCTAGAGTAGCGCTTTACCAAGAGACCCAGTACTTC,CSARVALYQETQYF
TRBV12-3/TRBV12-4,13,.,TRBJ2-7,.,TGTGCCAGCAGTTTACCACAATCCTACGAGCAGTACTTC,CASSLPQSYEQYF
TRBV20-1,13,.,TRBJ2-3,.,TGCAGTGCTAGCACGGGGAGCACAGATACGCAGTATTTT,CSASTGSTDTQYF
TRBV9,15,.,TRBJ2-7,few,TGTGCCAGCAGCGTGGACAGCGCCGACGGCTACGAGCAGTACTTC,CASSVDSADGYEQYF
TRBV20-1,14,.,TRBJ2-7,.,TGCAGTGCTAGTCTTGTCCCGACAGTCTACGAGCAGTACTTC,CSASLVPTVYEQYF
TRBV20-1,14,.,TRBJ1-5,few,TGCAGTGCTAGCGTCCTTTATAGCAATCAGCCCCAGCATTTT,CSASVLYSNQPQHF
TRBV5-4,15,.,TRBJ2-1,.,TGTGCCAGCAGTTCGCGTGCGCCCAGCTTCGATGAGCAGTTCTTC,CASSSRAPSFDEQFF
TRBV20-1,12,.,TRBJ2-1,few,TGCAGTGGTAAGGGCCGTTACAATGAGCAGTTCTTC,CSGKGRYNEQFF
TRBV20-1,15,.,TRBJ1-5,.,TGCAGTGCTAGATCCAGGGTAGGGAGCAATCAGCCCCAGCATTTT,CSARSRVGSNQPQHF
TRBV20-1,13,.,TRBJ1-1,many,TGCAGTGCTTCCCCGGTCCTGAACACTGAAGCTTTCTTT,CSASPVLNTEAFF
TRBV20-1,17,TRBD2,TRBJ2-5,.,TGCAGTGCTAGAGGAGCGGGGGTATCCGTAAACCAAGAGACCCAGTACTTC,CSARGAGVSVNQETQYF
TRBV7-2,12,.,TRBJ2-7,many,TGTGCCAGCAGCCCCGATCGGGGGGCCAAGTACTTC,CASSPDRGAKYF
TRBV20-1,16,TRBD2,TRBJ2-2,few,TGCAGTGCTAGAGATAGCGGGGGGGCCTTTGGCGGGGAGCTGTTTTTT,CSARDSGGAFGGELFF
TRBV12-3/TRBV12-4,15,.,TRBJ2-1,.,TGTGCCAGCAGTCCGCGTGGCGGGATCTACAATGAGCAGTTCTTC,CASSPRGGIYNEQFF
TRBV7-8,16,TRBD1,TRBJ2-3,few,TGTGCCAGCAGCCCCGGGGGGACAGGGTCAGCAGATACGCAGTATTTT,CASSPGGTGSADTQYF